The rows below give T cell receptor beta chains drawn from one sample of a study of cytomegalovirus exposure and HLA in healthy donors. The table came from immunoSEQ multiplex PCR; TCRdb's copy has only in-frame clones and leaves some out. The sample records 75,000 to 95,000 clones, just under 90% being singletons. The sample comprised PBMCs. The receptors here all came from a man aged 18 to 30 in good health and CMV-seronegative. CDR3s include the opening cysteine and the closing phenylalanine or tryptophan. A D gene is named only where the DNA matches it firmly. Clone sizes are given selectively: once, few, many, or a class where the clone is expanded.

J gene | V gene | clone size | D gene | CDR3 protein | CDR3 DNA
TRBJ2-7 | TRBV7-2 | once | TRBD2 | CASGPRGKVYEQYF | TGTGCCAGCGGACCGCGGGGGAAAGTCTACGAGCAGTACTTC
TRBJ2-1 | TRBV30 | . | . | CAWGERDEQFF | TGTGCCTGGGGTGAGAGGGATGAGCAGTTCTTC
TRBJ2-7 | TRBV14 | . | TRBD1 | CASSLRTGVSSSHEQYF | TGTGCCAGCAGCCTCAGGACAGGGGTCTCTTCTAGCCACGAGCAGTACTTC
TRBJ2-1 | TRBV2 | . | . | CASRATGITSAYNEQFF | TGTGCCAGCAGAGCAACCGGAATCACTAGTGCCTACAATGAGCAGTTCTTC
TRBJ2-3 | TRBV5-1 | . | TRBD2 | CASRSGVQDTQYF | TGCGCCAGCAGGAGCGGGGTACAAGATACGCAGTATTTT
TRBJ1-6 | TRBV6-6 | . | . | CASSYSASRSPLHF | TGTGCCAGCAGTTACTCAGCCTCCAGGTCACCCCTCCACTTT
TRBJ2-3 | TRBV5-1 | . | TRBD1 | CASSSTGGSGADTQYF | TGCGCCAGCAGCAGCACAGGGGGAAGTGGGGCAGATACGCAGTATTTT
TRBJ2-2 | TRBV14 | . | TRBD1 | CASSVTGTGPTGELFF | TGTGCCAGCAGCGTAACCGGGACAGGGCCCACCGGGGAGCTGTTTTTT
TRBJ2-3 | TRBV11-2 | . | . | CASSYPPMSEPTDTQYF | TGTGCCAGCAGCTACCCCCCCATGAGCGAACCTACAGATACGCAGTATTTT
TRBJ2-7 | TRBV5-1 | . | TRBD1 | CASSLVRTGFHEQYF | TGCGCCAGCAGCTTGGTTAGGACAGGGTTCCACGAGCAGTACTTC
TRBJ2-1 | TRBV27 | . | TRBD2 | CASLGASGIYNEQFF | TGTGCCAGTCTCGGGGCTAGCGGGATCTACAATGAGCAGTTCTTC
TRBJ2-5 | TRBV15 | . | . | CATSRGGFQETQYF | TGTGCCACCAGCAGAGGAGGGTTCCAAGAGACCCAGTACTTC
TRBJ1-4 | TRBV19 | . | TRBD1 | CASSIPGQGGAEKLFF | TGTGCCAGTAGTATTCCCGGACAGGGAGGAGCGGAAAAACTGTTTTTT
TRBJ1-1 | TRBV5-1 | . | . | CASSSQGNTEAFF | TGCGCCAGCAGCTCACAGGGTAACACTGAAGCTTTCTTT
TRBJ2-7 | TRBV2 | . | TRBD2 | CAQTGGRVYEQYF | TGTGCCCAAACGGGAGGCAGGGTCTACGAGCAGTACTTC
TRBJ2-5 | TRBV9 | . | TRBD1 | CASSLTGSGETQYF | TGTGCCAGCAGCCTGACAGGGTCGGGAGAGACCCAGTACTTC
TRBJ1-2 | TRBV28 | few | . | CASSTQGRGGGYTF | TGTGCCAGCAGTACGCAGGGTAGGGGGGGAGGCTACACCTTC